The next 28 T cell receptor beta chains were all read from a single sample in a study of T cell repertoires in cytomegalovirus infection. Their cognate antigens are unknown. TCRdb itself ran the reads through MiXCR, one entry per CDR3 protein. The data show some 350,000 distinct CDR3 sequences, 25% to 30% seen once. The material sequenced was cultured PBMCs, taken from culture after CMV antigen stimulation. These receptor sequences come from a human donor in good health (CMV status not recorded). Some clones in this sample may be carry-over from other donors' samples.

The chain recombines TRBV6-5 with TRBJ2-7; D possibly corresponds to TRBD2 (6 bases). This CDR3 comprises 12 residues. V was clipped by 8 bases and J by 0 bases, with 8 bases between them. Germline lookup yields CDR1 MNHEY and CDR2 SVGAGI. This CDR3 reads CASAGTSYEQYF. The CDR3 region has the DNA TGTGCCAGCGCGGGGACCTCCTACGAGCAGTACTTC.

About this clonotype itself: The junction departs from germline at one end; a sequencing error may be responsible. The J gene is TRBJ2-1, the V gene TRBV4-1; 14 positions agree with TRBD2. This CDR3 has 21 amino acids. Germline V gives CDR1 MGHRA, CDR2 YSYEKL. CDR3 DNA: TGCGCCAGCAGCCAAGTTCCCACCCGGACTAGCGGGAGGTCTTCCAACAATAAGCAGTTCTTC. This encodes CASSQVPTRTSGRSSNNKQFF.

This chain links TRBV5-5 with TRBJ1-5, with TRBD1 as a possible D gene (5 bases). Trimming removed 1 base at V and 5 bases at J, with 10 bases between. The germline CDR1 and CDR2 sequences are SGHKS and YYEKEE (reference sequence). The CDR3 has 14 amino acids. CDR3 DNA: TGTGCCAGCAGCTTGCACGGGGCTGATCAGCCCCAGCATTTT. It translates to CASSLHGADQPQHF. Combining the CDR3 with reference TRBV5-5 and TRBJ1-5 gives the whole variable domain DAGVTQSPTHLIKTRGQQVTLRCSPISGHKSVSWYQQVLGQGPQFIFQYYEKEERGRGNFPDRFSARQFPNYSSELNVNALLLGDSALYLCASSLHGADQPQHFGDGTRLSIL.

This clonotype was seen a handful of times. The rearrangement links TRBV25-1 to TRBJ1-1; D unclear. There are 13 residues in the CDR3. V dropped 2 bases and J dropped 5 bases, with 9 bases sitting between them. CDR1 is MGHDK, CDR2 SYGVNS, per germline. CDR3 DNA: TGTGCCAGCAGTGAACCTGGAGGGACTGAAGCTTTCTTT. This sequence encodes CASSEPGGTEAFF. The full variable domain, with the rest looked up from reference TRBV25-1 and TRBJ1-1, is EADIYQTPRYLVIGTGKKITLECSQTMGHDKMYWYQQDPGMELHLIHYSYGVNSTEKGDLSSESTVSRIRTEHFPLTLESARPSHTSQYLCASSEPGGTEAFFGQGTRLTVV.

Ten or more counts support this clonotype. The V gene is TRBV7-2, the J gene TRBJ1-3; weak D call: TRBD1 (6 bases). The CDR3 is made up of 17 amino acids. V was clipped by 3 bases and J by 3 bases, with 18 bases between them. CDR1 is SGHTA and CDR2 is FQGNSA in the germline V gene. As DNA, the CDR3 is TGTGCCAGCAGCTTGGGGCTACAGGGTATTGGTGGAAACACCATATATTTT. This gives the protein CASSLGLQGIGGNTIYF. Based on the CDR3 plus reference TRBV7-2 and TRBJ1-3, the full variable domain is GAGVSQSPSNKVTEKGKDVELRCDPISGHTALYWYRQSLGQGLEFLIYFQGNSAPDKSGLPSDRFSAERTGGSVSTLTIQRTQQEDSAVYLCASSLGLQGIGGNTIYFGEGSWLTVV.

In this sample, this clonotype turned up a few times. This rearrangement joins TRBV6-4 to TRBJ2-3; D unresolved. Germline CDR1 MRHNA, CDR2 SNTAGT. The CDR3 consists of 13 residues. V lost 4 bases, J lost 2 bases, and 7 bases lay in between. Written as DNA, the CDR3 is TGTGCCAGCAGTGCGGTTATCACAGATACGCAGTATTTT. Its protein product is CASSAVITDTQYF.

This chain connects TRBV2 to TRBJ2-5; D is undetermined. V shed 2 bases and J shed 5 bases, with 9 bases lying between them. The CDR3 contains 13 residues. Germline V lookup: CDR1 SNHLY, CDR2 FYNNEI. As DNA, the CDR3 is TGTGCCAGCAGTGAACGCCTTCGGGAGACCCAGTACTTC. Its protein is CASSERLRETQYF.

This clonotype was picked up a small number of times. The chain links TRBV19 to TRBJ2-5; TRBD2 agrees at 8 bases. J gave up 5 bases and V 7 bases, and 12 bases lay outside the gene matches. The CDR3 covers 15 residues. CDR1 and CDR2 from the germline V gene are LNHDA and SQIVND (reference sequence). CDR3 protein: CASKSAGLAQETQYF. DNA for the CDR3: TGTGCCAGTAAGAGTGCTGGACTAGCCCAGGAGACCCAGTACTTC.

The sample holds a few counts of this clonotype. The CDR3 loop is CASSRMSLGDTEAFF. Here the CDR3 DNA reads TGTGCCAGTAGTAGAATGAGCTTGGGGGACACTGAAGCTTTCTTT. This rearrangement joins TRBV19 to TRBJ1-1; a possible D gene is TRBD1 (5 bases). This CDR3 is built from 15 residues. V was clipped by 4 bases and J by 3 bases, with 15 bases between them. In germline, CDR1 is LNHDA, CDR2 SQIVND (reference sequence).

This clonotype was counted between two and nine times. The chain recombines TRBV2 with TRBJ1-5; D not resolved. In germline, CDR1 is SNHLY, CDR2 FYNNEI. V gave up 3 bases and J gave up 8 bases, with 14 bases separating them. The CDR3 totals 14 residues. The CDR3 sequence: CASSDAGRVKPQHF. CDR3 bases: TGTGCCAGCAGTGACGCCGGACGGGTTAAGCCCCAGCATTTT.

This clonotype was seen a handful of times. The chain is built from TRBV5-1 and TRBJ1-1, with D tentatively TRBD1 (6 bases). V was pared by 5 bases and J by 3 bases, with 14 bases between. Germline CDR1 reads SGHRS; CDR2 reads YFSETQ. The CDR3 extends over 14 amino acids. CDR3 loop: CASSGGPSDTEAFF. The CDR3 coding sequence is TGCGCCAGCAGTGGGGGGCCCTCGGACACTGAAGCTTTCTTT.

The V call is TRBV12-3 or TRBV12-4, the J call TRBJ1-4; D may be TRBD1 (5 bases). The CDR3 is made up of 14 amino acids. V lost 6 bases, J lost 4 bases, and 12 bases lay in between. Here the CDR3 reads CASSRGTDNEKLFF. The DNA for the CDR3 is TGTGCCAGCAGCCGCGGGACGGATAATGAAAAACTGTTTTTT.

This clonotype was counted a few times. The chain employs TRBV6-1 and TRBJ1-5; 12 bases are a match to TRBD1. This CDR3 contains 17 residues. Trimming at V came to 5 bases and at J to 3 bases, leaving 8 bases not matched to a gene. From germline, CDR1 is MNHNS and CDR2 SASEGT. This CDR3 is CASSYGTGGLSNQPQHF. CDR3 sequence (DNA): TGTGCCAGCAGTTACGGGACAGGGGGCCTCTCCAATCAGCCCCAGCATTTT.

The table lists this clonotype with a few counts. The DNA of the CDR3 is TGTGCCAGCACAGGCCGGGACACCGTCACAGATACGCAGTATTTT. Translating gives CASTGRDTVTDTQYF. This chain links TRBV7-3 with TRBJ2-3; TRBD1 is a possible D gene (6 bases). The CDR3 runs 15 residues. In germline, CDR1 is SGHTA, CDR2 FQGTGA. Deletions cut 7 bases from V and 2 bases from J, with 16 bases between.

This chain joins TRBV19 and TRBJ1-5; D is unresolved. Between the trimmed V and J ends, which lost 8 bases and 4 bases, there was a span of 9 bases. CDR3 length: 12 residues. The germline CDR1 and CDR2 sequences are LNHDA and SQIVND (reference sequence). The CDR3 reads CASEVANQPQHF. As DNA, the CDR3 is TGTGCCAGTGAGGTAGCTAATCAGCCCCAGCATTTT.

This clonotype was observed a few times. V gene TRBV10-3 combines with J gene TRBJ1-2, with D possibly matching TRBD1 (6 bases). The CDR3 sequence is 12 residues long. Trimming left V 3 bases short and J 5 bases short, with 7 bases between. Germline V lookup: CDR1 ENHRY, CDR2 SYGVKD. CDR3 loop: CAISDGQYGYTF. CDR3 nucleotide sequence: TGTGCCATCAGTGATGGACAGTATGGCTACACCTTC.

This sequence joins TRBV6-6 and TRBJ2-1; 12 positions match TRBD1. V was pared by 8 bases and J by 9 bases, with 2 bases of the junction left unmatched. Germline V CDR1 and CDR2: MNHNY, SVGAGI (reference sequence). The CDR3 is 12 amino acids. This CDR3 is CASGTGGSEQFF. CDR3 coding DNA: TGTGCCAGCGGGACAGGGGGCTCTGAGCAGTTCTTC.

This clonotype was counted many times. V gene TRBV7-2 combines with J gene TRBJ1-2; no reliable D call. Germline values: CDR1 SGHTA, CDR2 FQGNSA. Trimming stripped 5 bases from V and 7 bases from J, with 14 bases between. This CDR3 contains 13 residues. The CDR3 DNA reads as TGTGCCAGCAGCCCCGCTACGGGCTCTGGCTACACCTTC. Its translation is CASSPATGSGYTF.

This clonotype has more than one count but fewer than ten. CDR3 bases: TGTGCCAGCAGCTTAGGACAGGGGGCGAGTTTTGGGAACACTGAAGCTTTCTTT. Amino acid sequence: CASSLGQGASFGNTEAFF. The rearrangement uses TRBV7-6 and TRBJ1-1; 10 bases line up with TRBD1. V gave up 1 base and J gave up 1 base; unmatched junction bases: 9. Germline V gene sequence: CDR1 SGHVS, CDR2 FNYEAQ. The CDR3 totals 18 residues.

The chain recombines TRBV28 with TRBJ1-4; D gene ambiguous. Germline CDR1 is MDHEN and CDR2 is SYDVKM. The CDR3 runs to 14 residues. V was trimmed by 2 bases and J by 3 bases, leaving 7 bases between them. The CDR3 loop is CASSLVGPNEKLFF. The CDR3 DNA follows: TGTGCCAGCAGTTTAGTTGGGCCTAATGAAAAACTGTTTTTT.

The chain carries TRBV28 and TRBJ2-1; 10 positions agree with TRBD2. Per germline, CDR1 MDHEN and CDR2 SYDVKM. CDR3 length equals 16 residues. The V gene end was trimmed by 5 bases and the J gene end by 3 bases; junction bases not matched to a gene: 7. The chain's CDR3 is CASSAGTSALYNEQFF. CDR3 nucleotide sequence: TGTGCCAGCAGTGCCGGGACTAGCGCTCTCTACAATGAGCAGTTCTTC.

This clonotype has ten or more counts. V is TRBV19 and J is TRBJ2-3; 7 bases fit TRBD1. The CDR3 runs to 14 residues. With V trimmed by 1 base and J by 7 bases, 5 bases remained unmatched. Germline assignment: CDR1 LNHDA and CDR2 SQIVND (reference sequence). In nucleotides, the CDR3 is TGTGCCAGTAGTATAGCCTGGGACAGCAATACGCAGTATTTT. Protein sequence: CASSIAWDSNTQYF. Combining the CDR3 with reference TRBV19 and TRBJ2-3 gives the whole variable domain DGGITQSPKYLFRKEGQNVTLSCEQNLNHDAMYWYRQDPGQGLRLIYYSQIVNDFQKGDIAEGYSVSREKKESFPLTVTSAQKNPTAFYLCASSIAWDSNTQYFGPGTRLTVL.

There are many counts of this clonotype. The chain recombines TRBV7-8 with TRBJ2-5; the D gene is possibly TRBD1 (5 bases). This CDR3 is built from 13 residues. The ends were cut back, 7 bases at V and 5 bases at J, with 14 bases in the middle. Germline CDR1 reads SGHVS; CDR2 reads FQNEAQ. The chain's CDR3 is CASTPGAWETQYF. CDR3 sequence (DNA): TGTGCCAGCACCCCTGGGGCCTGGGAGACCCAGTACTTC.

This chain connects TRBV7-9 to TRBJ1-6; TRBD1 agrees at 9 bases. This CDR3 region has 15 residues. Germline V gene sequence: CDR1 SEHNR, CDR2 FQNEAQ (reference sequence). J lost 7 bases, V lost 5 bases, and 6 bases had no gene match. CDR3 coding DNA: TGTGCCAGCAGCATCCACGACAGGGGGAATTCACCCCTCCACTTT. Translation gives CASSIHDRGNSPLHF. Full variable domain (missing parts from reference TRBV7-9 and TRBJ1-6): DTGVSQNPRHKITKRGQNVTFRCDPISEHNRLYWYRQTLGQGPEFLTYFQNEAQLEKSRLLSDRFSAERPKGSFSTLEIQRTEQGDSAMYLCASSIHDRGNSPLHFGNGTRLTVT.

The rearrangement links TRBV28 to TRBJ2-1; 7 bases are shared with TRBD2. Trimming removed 5 bases from V and 9 bases from J; junction bases left unmatched: 16. Germline assignment: CDR1 MDHEN and CDR2 SYDVKM. This CDR3 has 16 amino acids. In nucleotides, the CDR3 is TGTGCCAGCAGTCCATCTAGTTTGGGGGGGTTGGGTGAGCAGTTCTTC. Protein sequence: CASSPSSLGGLGEQFF. Full variable domain (remainder filled in from reference TRBV28 and TRBJ2-1): DVKVTQSSRYLVKRTGEKVFLECVQDMDHENMFWYRQDPGLGLRLIYFSYDVKMKEKGDIPEGYSVSREKKERFSLILESASTNQTSMYLCASSPSSLGGLGEQFFGPGTRLTVL.

The J gene is TRBJ2-7, the V gene TRBV28, with 7 bases lining up with TRBD1. Trimming at V came to 5 bases and at J to 2 bases, leaving 15 bases not matched to a gene. This CDR3 is 17 amino acids long. Germline V gene data show CDR1 as MDHEN and CDR2 as SYDVKM. DNA for the CDR3: TGTGCCAGCAGTCGTTGGGCCGGACAGGCGAGCCCCTACGAGCAGTACTTC. Its protein product is CASSRWAGQASPYEQYF.

In this sample, this clonotype turned up a few times. Germline and junction disagree at one end, which may indicate a read error. The chain has TRBV7-6 and TRBJ1-2; 8 bases agree with TRBD1. The CDR3 consists of 12 residues. CDR1 and CDR2 (germline): SGHVS, FNYEAQ. CDR3 nucleotides: TGTGCCAGCAGCCCGGACAGGGAAGTCCTCGCCTTC. It yields the protein CASSPDREVLAF. The entire variable domain, with the rest obtained from reference TRBV7-6 and TRBJ1-2, is as follows: GAGVSQSPRYKVTKRGQDVALRCDPISGHVSLYWYRQALGQGPEFLTYFNYEAQQDKSGLPNDRFSAERPEGSISTLTIQRTEQRDSAMYRCASSPDREVLAFGSGTRLTVV.

The CDR3, as DNA: TGTGCCAGTAGTATAGACACAACCCTACCCTACAATGAGCAGTTCTTC. Its translation is CASSIDTTLPYNEQFF. The genes are TRBV19 and TRBJ2-1; D not resolved. V lost 0 bases, J lost 2 bases, and 11 bases lay in between. Germline CDR1 is LNHDA and CDR2 is SQIVND (reference sequence). This CDR3 is built from 16 residues. Complete variable domain (other parts from reference TRBV19 and TRBJ2-1): DGGITQSPKYLFRKEGQNVTLSCEQNLNHDAMYWYRQDPGQGLRLIYYSQIVNDFQKGDIAEGYSVSREKKESFPLTVTSAQKNPTAFYLCASSIDTTLPYNEQFFGPGTRLTVL.